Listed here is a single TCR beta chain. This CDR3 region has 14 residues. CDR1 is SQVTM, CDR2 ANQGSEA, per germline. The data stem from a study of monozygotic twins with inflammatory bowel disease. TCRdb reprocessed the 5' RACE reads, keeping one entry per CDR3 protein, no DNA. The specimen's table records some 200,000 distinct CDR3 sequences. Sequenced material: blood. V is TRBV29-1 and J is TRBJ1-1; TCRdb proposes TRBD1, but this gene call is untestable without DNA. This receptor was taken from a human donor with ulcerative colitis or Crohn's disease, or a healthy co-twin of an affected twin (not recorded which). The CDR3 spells CSVGGQQGATEAFF.